This TCR beta chain was captured in a study of T cells after yellow fever vaccination. Study conclusions and caveats: A secondary response was less intense yet reached its peak sooner, at day 5 versus 15. The booster saw the reappearance of most primary-vaccination clones (around 95% CD4, about 88% CD8).

Using its own MiXCR run on the 5' RACE reads, TCRdb lists one record per CDR3 protein. The sample shows around 590,000 distinct CDR3 sequences, 9% to 15% of them seen only once. The table lists this clonotype with a few counts. No antigen is known for it. The receptor comes from a man aged 25-45 years who received the YFV17D yellow fever vaccine. Material: PBMCs, obtained on the day of the yellow fever booster vaccination.

The chain's CDR3 is CASSLGGTTLGNQPQHF. CDR3 nucleotide sequence: TGTGCCAGCAGCTTAGGCGGGACAACCCTCGGGAATCAGCCCCAGCATTTT. The chain couples TRBV5-4 to TRBJ1-5; the D gene is possibly TRBD1 (6 bases). Trimming removed 2 bases at V and 4 bases at J, with 19 bases between. The CDR3 is 17 amino acids. Germline loops: CDR1 SGHNT, CDR2 YYREEE (reference sequence). Filled out from reference TRBV5-4 and TRBJ1-5, the complete variable domain reads ETGVTQSPTHLIKTRGQQVTLRCSSQSGHNTVSWYQQALGQGPQFIFQYYREEENGRGNFPPRFSGLQFPNYSSELNVNALELDDSALYLCASSLGGTTLGNQPQHFGDGTRLSIL.